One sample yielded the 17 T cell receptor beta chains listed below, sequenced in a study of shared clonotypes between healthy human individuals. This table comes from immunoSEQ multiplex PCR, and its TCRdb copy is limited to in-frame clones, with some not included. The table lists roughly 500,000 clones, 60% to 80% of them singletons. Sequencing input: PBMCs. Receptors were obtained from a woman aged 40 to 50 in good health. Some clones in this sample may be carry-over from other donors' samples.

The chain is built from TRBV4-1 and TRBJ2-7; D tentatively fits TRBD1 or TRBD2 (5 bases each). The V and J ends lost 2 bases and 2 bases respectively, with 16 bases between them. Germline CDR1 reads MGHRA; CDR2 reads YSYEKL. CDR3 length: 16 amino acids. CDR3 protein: CASSQNSRDGAYEQYF. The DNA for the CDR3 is TGCGCCAGCAGCCAAAATTCCCGGGACGGTGCCTACGAGCAGTACTTC.

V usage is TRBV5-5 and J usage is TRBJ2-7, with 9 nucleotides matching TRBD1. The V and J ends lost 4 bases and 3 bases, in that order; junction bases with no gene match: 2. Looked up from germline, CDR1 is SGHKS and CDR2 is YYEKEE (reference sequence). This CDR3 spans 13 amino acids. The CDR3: CASSDRGDYEQYF. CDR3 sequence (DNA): TGTGCCAGCAGCGACAGGGGGGACTACGAGCAGTACTTC.

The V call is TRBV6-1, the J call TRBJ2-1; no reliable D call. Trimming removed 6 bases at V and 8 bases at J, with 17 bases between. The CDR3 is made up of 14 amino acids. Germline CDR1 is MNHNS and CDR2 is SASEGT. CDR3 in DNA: TGTGCCAGCAGACCCGGACCAGCAAGCGATGAGCAGTTCTTC. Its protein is CASRPGPASDEQFF.

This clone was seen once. CDR3 protein: CASSTAGQGGYEQYF. The CDR3 coding sequence is TGCGCCAGCAGCACGGCGGGACAGGGTGGGTACGAGCAGTACTTC. V usage is TRBV5-1 and J usage is TRBJ2-7; 9 nucleotides align to TRBD1. Germline lookup yields CDR1 SGHRS and CDR2 YFSETQ. The CDR3 sequence is 15 residues long. After removal of 4 bases from V and 4 bases from J, the junction contained 9 bases not matched to a gene.

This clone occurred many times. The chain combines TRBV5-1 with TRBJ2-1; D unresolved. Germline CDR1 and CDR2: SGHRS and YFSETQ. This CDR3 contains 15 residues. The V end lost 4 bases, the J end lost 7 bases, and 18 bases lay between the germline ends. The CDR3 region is CASSVADPASNEQFF. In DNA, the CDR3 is TGCGCCAGCAGCGTCGCAGACCCAGCCTCGAATGAGCAGTTCTTC.

Here the CDR3 DNA reads TGTGCCAGCAGCCGCGGGACAGCGCTCTCCTACGAGCAGTACTTC. Encoded protein: CASSRGTALSYEQYF. This chain links TRBV6-1 with TRBJ2-7; a weak D match, TRBD1 (7 bases). The germline V gene has CDR1 MNHNS and CDR2 SASEGT. CDR3 length: 15 residues. Trimming left V 6 bases short and J 0 bases short, with 15 bases between.

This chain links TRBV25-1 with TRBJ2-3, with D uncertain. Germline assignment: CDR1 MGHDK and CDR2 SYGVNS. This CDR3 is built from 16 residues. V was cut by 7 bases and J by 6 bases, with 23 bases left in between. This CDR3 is CASTLPCWRAGDTQYF. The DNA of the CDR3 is TGTGCCAGCACCCTCCCCTGCTGGAGAGCTGGGGATACGCAGTATTTT.

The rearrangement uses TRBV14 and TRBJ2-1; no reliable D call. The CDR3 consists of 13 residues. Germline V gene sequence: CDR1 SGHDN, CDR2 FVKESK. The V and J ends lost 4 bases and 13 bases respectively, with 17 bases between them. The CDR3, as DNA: TGTGCCAGCAGCCCCTATGGACCAAACGTCCAGTTCTTC. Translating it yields CASSPYGPNVQFF.

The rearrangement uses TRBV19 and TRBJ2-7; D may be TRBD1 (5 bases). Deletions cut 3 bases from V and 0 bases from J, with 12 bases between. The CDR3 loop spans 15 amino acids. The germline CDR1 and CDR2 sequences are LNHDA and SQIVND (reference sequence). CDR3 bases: TGTGCCAGTAGTATGACAGTAGACTTCTCCTACGAGCAGTACTTC. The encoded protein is CASSMTVDFSYEQYF.

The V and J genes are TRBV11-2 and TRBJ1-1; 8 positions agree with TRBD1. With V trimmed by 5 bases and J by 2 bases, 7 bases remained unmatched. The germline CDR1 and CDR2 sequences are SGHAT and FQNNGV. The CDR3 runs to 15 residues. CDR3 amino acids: CASSNTGGVNTEAFF. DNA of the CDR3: TGTGCCAGCAGCAACACAGGGGGGGTAAACACTGAAGCTTTCTTT.

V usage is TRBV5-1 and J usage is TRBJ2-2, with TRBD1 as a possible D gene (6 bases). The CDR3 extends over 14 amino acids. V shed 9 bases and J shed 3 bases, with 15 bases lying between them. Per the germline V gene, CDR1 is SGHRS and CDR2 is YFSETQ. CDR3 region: CATHRDIDTGELFF. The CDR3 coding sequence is TGCGCCACCCACCGGGACATAGACACCGGGGAGCTGTTTTTT.

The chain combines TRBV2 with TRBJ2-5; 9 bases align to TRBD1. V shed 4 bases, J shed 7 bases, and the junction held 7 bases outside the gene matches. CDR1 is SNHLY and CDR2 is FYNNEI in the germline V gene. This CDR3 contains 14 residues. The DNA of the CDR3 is TGTGCCAGCAGTGTAGAACAGGGGGCTGGGACCCAGTACTTC. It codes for CASSVEQGAGTQYF.

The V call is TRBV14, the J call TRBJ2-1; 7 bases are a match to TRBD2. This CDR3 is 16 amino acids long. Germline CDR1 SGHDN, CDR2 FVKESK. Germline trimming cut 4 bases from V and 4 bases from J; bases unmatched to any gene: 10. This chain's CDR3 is CASSRLGGRDYNEQFF. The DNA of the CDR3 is TGTGCCAGCAGCCGCCTGGGTGGGAGGGATTACAATGAGCAGTTCTTC.

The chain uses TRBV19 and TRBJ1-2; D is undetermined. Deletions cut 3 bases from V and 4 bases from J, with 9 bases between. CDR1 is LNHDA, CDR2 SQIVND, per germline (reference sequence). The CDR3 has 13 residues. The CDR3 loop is CASSMTEAYGYTF. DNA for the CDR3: TGTGCCAGTAGTATGACGGAAGCCTATGGCTACACCTTC.

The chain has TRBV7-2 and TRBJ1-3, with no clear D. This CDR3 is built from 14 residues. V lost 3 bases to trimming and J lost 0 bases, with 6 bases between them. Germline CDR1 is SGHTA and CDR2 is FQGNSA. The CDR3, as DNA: TGTGCCAGCAGCTTCGGCCCCTCTGGAAACACCATATATTTT. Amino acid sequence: CASSFGPSGNTIYF.

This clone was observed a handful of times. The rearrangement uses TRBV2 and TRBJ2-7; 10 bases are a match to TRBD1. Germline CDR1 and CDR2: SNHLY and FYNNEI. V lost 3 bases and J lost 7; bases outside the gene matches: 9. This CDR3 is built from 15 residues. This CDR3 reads CASSDRTGGIGEQYF. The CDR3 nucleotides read TGTGCCAGCAGTGACCGGACAGGGGGGATAGGAGAGCAGTACTTC.

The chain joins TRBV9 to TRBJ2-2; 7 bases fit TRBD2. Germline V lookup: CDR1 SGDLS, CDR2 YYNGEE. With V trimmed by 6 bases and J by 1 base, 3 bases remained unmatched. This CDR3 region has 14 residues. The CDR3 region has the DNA TGTGCCAGCACGGGACTATTGAACACCGGGGAGCTGTTTTTT. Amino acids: CASTGLLNTGELFF. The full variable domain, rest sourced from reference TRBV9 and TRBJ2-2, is DSGVTQTPKHLITATGQRVTLRCSPRSGDLSVYWYQQSLDQGLQFLIQYYNGEERAKGNILERFSAQQFPDLHSELNLSSLELGDSALYFCASTGLLNTGELFFGEGSRLTVL.